Presented here are 3 T cell receptor beta chains from one specimen sequenced in a study of blood T cell repertoires in COVID-19. Assay: immunoSEQ multiplex PCR; the TCRdb copy retains only in-frame clones and omits some. The sample shows some 320,000 clones, roughly 90% of them seen only once. The sample comprised peripheral blood. The receptors originated from a woman in her thirties with COVID-19, enrolled during active disease.

The chain combines TRBV11-2 with TRBJ1-1; D perhaps matches TRBD1 (6 bases). V gave up 3 bases and J gave up 1 base, with 9 bases separating them. There are 14 residues in the CDR3. Germline-derived CDR1 and CDR2 are SGHAT and FQNNGV. CDR3 DNA: TGTGCCAGCAGCTTCCGACAGGAGAACACTGAAGCTTTCTTT. Translated, it gives CASSFRQENTEAFF.

The chain employs TRBV14 and TRBJ2-1; perhaps TRBD1 as D (6 bases). Germline values: CDR1 SGHDN, CDR2 FVKESK. Trimming took off 2 bases at V and 8 bases at J, with 16 bases between the two ends. The CDR3 is made up of 15 amino acids. CDR3 region: CASSQSGAGGDEQFF. The CDR3 DNA follows: TGTGCCAGCAGCCAATCCGGGGCTGGGGGCGATGAGCAGTTCTTC.

This chain links TRBV13 with TRBJ1-2; D gene uncertain. V lost 0 bases and J 0 bases, leaving 5 bases between the germline ends. CDR3 size: 14 residues. CDR1 is PRHDT and CDR2 is FYEKMQ in the germline V gene (reference sequence). The CDR3: CASSLGLSNYGYTF. The CDR3 nucleotides read TGTGCCAGCAGCTTAGGTCTTTCTAACTATGGCTACACCTTC.